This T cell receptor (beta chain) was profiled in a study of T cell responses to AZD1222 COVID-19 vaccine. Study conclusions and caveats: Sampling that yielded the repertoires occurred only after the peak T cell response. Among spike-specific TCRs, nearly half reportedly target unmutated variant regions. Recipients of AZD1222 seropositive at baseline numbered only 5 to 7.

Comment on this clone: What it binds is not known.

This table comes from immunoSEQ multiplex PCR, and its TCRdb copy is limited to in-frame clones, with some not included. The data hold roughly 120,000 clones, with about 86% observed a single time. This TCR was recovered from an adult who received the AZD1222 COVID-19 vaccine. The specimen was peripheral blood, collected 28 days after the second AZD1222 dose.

The CDR3 reads CATSERISGQGAKGYTF. The CDR3 DNA reads as TGTGCCACCAGTGAGAGAATATCCGGACAGGGGGCTAAAGGCTACACCTTC. The chain couples TRBV24-1 to TRBJ1-2, with 11 bases aligning to TRBD1. After removal of 4 bases from V and 8 bases from J, the junction contained 14 bases not matched to a gene. CDR3 length: 17 amino acids. Germline V CDR1 and CDR2: KGHDR, SFDVKD.